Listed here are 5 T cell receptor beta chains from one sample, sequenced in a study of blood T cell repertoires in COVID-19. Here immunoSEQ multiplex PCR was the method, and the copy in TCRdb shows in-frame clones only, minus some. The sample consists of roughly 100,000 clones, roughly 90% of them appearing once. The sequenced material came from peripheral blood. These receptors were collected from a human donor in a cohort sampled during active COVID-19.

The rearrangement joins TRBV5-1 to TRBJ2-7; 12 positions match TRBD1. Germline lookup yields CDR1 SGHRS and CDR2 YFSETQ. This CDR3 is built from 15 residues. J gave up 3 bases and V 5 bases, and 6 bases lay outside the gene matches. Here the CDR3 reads CASRTGTGGFYEQYF. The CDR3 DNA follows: TGCGCCAGCAGAACCGGGACAGGGGGCTTCTACGAGCAGTACTTC.

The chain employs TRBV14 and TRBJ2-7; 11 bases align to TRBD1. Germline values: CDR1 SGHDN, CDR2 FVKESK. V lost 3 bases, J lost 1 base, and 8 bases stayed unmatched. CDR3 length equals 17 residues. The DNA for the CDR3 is TGTGCCAGCAGCCACCGTACCGGGACAGGGGGTTCCTACGAGCAGTACTTC. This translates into CASSHRTGTGGSYEQYF.

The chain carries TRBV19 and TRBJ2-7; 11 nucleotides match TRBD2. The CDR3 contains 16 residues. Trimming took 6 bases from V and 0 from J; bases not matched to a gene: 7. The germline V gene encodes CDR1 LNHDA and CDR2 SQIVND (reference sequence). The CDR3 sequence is CASSLRLAGSSYEQYF. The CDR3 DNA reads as TGTGCCAGTAGCTTAAGACTAGCGGGGTCCTCCTACGAGCAGTACTTC.

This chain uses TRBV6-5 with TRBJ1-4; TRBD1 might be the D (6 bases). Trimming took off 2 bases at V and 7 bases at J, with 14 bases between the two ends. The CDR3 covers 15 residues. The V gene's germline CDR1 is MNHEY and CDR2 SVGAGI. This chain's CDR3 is CASSYTIEGGEKLFF. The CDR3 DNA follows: TGTGCCAGCAGTTACACTATTGAAGGGGGTGAAAAACTGTTTTTT.

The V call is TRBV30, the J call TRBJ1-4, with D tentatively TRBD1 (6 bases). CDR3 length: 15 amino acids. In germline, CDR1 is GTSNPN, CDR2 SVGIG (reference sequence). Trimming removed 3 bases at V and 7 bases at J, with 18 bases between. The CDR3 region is CAWRTGGGTGEKLFF. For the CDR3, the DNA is TGTGCCTGGAGAACGGGGGGGGGCACTGGTGAAAAACTGTTTTTT.